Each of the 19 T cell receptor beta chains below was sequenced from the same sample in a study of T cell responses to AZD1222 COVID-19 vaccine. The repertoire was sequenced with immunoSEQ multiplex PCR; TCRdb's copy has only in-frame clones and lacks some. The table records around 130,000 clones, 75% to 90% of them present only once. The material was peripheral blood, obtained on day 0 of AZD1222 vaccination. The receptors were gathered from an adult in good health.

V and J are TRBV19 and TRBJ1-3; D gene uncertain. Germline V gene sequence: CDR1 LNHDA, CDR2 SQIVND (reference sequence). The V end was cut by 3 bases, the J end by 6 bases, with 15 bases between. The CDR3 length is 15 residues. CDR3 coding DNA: TGTGCCAGTAGTATCCCCGAAAAACCTGCAAACACCATATATTTT. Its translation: CASSIPEKPANTIYF.

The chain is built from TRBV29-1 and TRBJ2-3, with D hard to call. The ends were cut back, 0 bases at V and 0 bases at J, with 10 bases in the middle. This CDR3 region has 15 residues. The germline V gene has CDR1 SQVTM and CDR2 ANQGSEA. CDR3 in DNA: TGCAGCGTTGAAGATAAGGGTCGTAGCACAGATACGCAGTATTTT. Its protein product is CSVEDKGRSTDTQYF.

The CDR3 sequence is CASSLDLSSDRPSYEQYF. CDR3 coding DNA: TGCGCCAGCAGCTTGGATCTTTCGTCGGACAGACCTTCCTACGAGCAGTACTTC. The rearrangement links TRBV5-1 to TRBJ2-7, with D maybe TRBD1 (6 bases). CDR1 SGHRS and CDR2 YFSETQ come from the germline V gene. CDR3 size: 18 residues. The V gene lost 0 bases and the J gene lost 1 base, with 20 bases spanning the gap.

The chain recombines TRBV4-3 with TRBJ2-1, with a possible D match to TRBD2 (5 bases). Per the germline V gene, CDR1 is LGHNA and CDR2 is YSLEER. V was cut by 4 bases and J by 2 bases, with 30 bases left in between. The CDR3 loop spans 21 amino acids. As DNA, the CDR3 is TGCGCCAGCAGCCCGATCTCACCCTTAGACATTGTGAGAGGGCCCTACAATGAGCAGTTCTTC. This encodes CASSPISPLDIVRGPYNEQFF.

The CDR3, as DNA: TGTGCCAGCAGACAACAGGGGGCCTACTATGGCTACACCTTC. It specifies CASRQQGAYYGYTF. The chain has TRBV3-1 (or the pseudogene TRBV3-2) and TRBJ1-2, with TRBD1 identical over 9 bases. The V segment lost 6 bases and the J segment 3 bases; nucleotides outside the gene matches: 5. The CDR3 length is 14 residues. Germline assignment: CDR1 LGHDT and CDR2 YNNKEL (reference sequence).

In DNA form, the CDR3 reads TGTGCCAGCAGTCAGCCGGGACAGGGTGTCTATGGCTACACCTTC. Translation: CASSQPGQGVYGYTF. The gene calls are TRBV7-2 and TRBJ1-2, with 9 bases matching TRBD1. CDR3 length equals 15 residues. V lost 6 bases and J lost 4; bases outside the gene matches: 9. Germline V gene lookup returns CDR1 SGHTA and CDR2 FQGNSA. Full variable domain (missing parts from reference TRBV7-2 and TRBJ1-2): GAGVSQSPSNKVTEKGKDVELRCDPISGHTALYWYRQSLGQGLEFLIYFQGNSAPDKSGLPSDRFSAERTGGSVSTLTIQRTQQEDSAVYLCASSQPGQGVYGYTFGSGTRLTVV.

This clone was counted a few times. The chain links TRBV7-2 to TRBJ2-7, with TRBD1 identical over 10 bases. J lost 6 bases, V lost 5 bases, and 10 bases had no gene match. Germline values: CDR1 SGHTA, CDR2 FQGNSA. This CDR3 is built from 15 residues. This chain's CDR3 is CASSQIPGTGVEQYF. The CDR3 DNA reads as TGTGCCAGCAGCCAGATACCCGGGACAGGGGTCGAGCAGTACTTC.

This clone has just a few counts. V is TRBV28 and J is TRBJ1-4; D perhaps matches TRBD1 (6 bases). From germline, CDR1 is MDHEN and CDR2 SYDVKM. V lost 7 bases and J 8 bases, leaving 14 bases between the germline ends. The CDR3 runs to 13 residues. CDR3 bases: TGTGCCAGCAACGACAGGCGGGGGGAAAAACTGTTTTTT. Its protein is CASNDRRGEKLFF.

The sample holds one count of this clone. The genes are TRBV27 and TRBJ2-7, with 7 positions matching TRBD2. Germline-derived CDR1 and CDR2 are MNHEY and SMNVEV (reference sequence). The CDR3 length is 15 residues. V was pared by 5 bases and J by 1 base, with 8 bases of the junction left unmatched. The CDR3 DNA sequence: TGTGCCAGCAGTGGTCCCTGGGGAGGGTCCTACGAGCAGTACTTC. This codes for CASSGPWGGSYEQYF.

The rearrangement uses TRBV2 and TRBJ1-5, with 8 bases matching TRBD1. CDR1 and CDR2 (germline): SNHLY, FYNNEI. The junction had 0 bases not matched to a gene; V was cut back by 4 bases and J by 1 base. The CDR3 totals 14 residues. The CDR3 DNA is TGTGCCAGCAGTGGGACAGGGAGCAATCAGCCCCAGCATTTT. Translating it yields CASSGTGSNQPQHF.

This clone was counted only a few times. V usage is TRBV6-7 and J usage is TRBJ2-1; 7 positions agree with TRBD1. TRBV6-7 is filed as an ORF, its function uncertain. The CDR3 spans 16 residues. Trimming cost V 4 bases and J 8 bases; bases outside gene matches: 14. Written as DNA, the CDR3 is TGTGCCAGCAGTTTGGTAGGGACAGTGTTAGTAGATGAGCAGTTCTTC. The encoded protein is CASSLVGTVLVDEQFF.

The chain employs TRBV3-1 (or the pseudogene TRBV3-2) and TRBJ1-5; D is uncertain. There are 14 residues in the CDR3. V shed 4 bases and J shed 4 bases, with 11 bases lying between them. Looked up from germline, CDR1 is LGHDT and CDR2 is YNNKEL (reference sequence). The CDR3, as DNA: TGTGCCAGCAGCCCCCGAGGAGGGAATCAGCCCCAGCATTTT. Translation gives CASSPRGGNQPQHF.

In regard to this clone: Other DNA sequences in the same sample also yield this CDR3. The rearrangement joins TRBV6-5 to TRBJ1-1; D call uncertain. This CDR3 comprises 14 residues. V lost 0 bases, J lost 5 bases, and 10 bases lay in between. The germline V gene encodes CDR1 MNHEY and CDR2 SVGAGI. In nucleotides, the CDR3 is TGTGCCAGCAGTTACTCGGCGGTTGGAACTGAAGCTTTCTTT. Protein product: CASSYSAVGTEAFF.

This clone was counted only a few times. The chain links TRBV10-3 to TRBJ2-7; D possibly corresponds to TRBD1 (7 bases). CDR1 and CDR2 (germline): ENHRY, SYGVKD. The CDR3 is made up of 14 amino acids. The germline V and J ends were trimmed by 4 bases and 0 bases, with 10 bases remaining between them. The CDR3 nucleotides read TGTGCCATCAGTGGCGGGGACAGCTCCTACGAGCAGTACTTC. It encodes CAISGGDSSYEQYF.

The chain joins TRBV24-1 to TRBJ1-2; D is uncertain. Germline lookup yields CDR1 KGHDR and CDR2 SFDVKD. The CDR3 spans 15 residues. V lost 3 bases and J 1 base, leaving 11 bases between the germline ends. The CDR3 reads CATSDPGLNNYGYTF. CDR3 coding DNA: TGTGCCACCAGTGATCCGGGCCTAAATAACTATGGCTACACCTTC.

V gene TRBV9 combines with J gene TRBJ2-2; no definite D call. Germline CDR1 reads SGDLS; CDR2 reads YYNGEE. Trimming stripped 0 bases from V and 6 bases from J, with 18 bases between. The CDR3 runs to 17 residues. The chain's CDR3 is CASSVATAPPTSGELFF. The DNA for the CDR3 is TGTGCCAGCAGCGTAGCTACGGCACCCCCGACCTCCGGGGAGCTGTTTTTT.

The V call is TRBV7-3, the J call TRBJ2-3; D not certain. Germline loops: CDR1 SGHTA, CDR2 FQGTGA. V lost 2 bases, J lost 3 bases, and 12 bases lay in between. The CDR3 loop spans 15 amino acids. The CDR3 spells CASSLFPEGTDTQYF. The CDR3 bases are TGTGCCAGCAGCTTATTTCCCGAAGGGACAGATACGCAGTATTTT.

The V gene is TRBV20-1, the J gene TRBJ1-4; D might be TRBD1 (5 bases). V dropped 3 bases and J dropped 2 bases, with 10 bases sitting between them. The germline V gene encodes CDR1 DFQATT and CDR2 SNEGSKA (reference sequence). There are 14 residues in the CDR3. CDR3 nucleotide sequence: TGCAGTGCTAGTTCAGGGTTTACTAATGAAAAACTGTTTTTT. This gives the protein CSASSGFTNEKLFF.

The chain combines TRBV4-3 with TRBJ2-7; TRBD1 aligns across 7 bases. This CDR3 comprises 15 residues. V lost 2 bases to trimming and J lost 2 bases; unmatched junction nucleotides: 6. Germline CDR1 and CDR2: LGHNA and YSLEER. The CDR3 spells CASSQSGTEAYEQYF. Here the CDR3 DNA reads TGCGCCAGCAGCCAATCCGGGACAGAGGCCTACGAGCAGTACTTC.